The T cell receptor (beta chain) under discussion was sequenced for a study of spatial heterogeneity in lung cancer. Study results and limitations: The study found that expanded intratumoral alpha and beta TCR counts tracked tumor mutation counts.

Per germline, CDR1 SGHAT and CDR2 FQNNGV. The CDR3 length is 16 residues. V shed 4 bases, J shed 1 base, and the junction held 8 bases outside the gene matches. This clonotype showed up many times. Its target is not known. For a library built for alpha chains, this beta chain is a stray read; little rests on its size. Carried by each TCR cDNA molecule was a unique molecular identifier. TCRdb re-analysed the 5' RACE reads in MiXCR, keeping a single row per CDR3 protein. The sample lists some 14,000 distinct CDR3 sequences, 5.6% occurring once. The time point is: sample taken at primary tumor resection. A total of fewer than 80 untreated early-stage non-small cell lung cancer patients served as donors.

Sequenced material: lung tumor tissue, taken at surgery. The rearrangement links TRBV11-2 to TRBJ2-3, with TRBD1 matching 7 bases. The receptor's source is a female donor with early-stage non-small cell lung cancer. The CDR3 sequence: CASSYRGRRGTDTQYF. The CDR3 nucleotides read TGTGCCAGCAGCTACAGGGGCCGCAGGGGCACAGATACGCAGTATTTT.